This T cell receptor (beta chain) was captured in a study of blood T cell repertoires in COVID-19. At the level of the study: Acute and convalescent COVID-19 specimens originated in the United States, Italy and Spain.

The length of the CDR3 is 14 residues. CDR1 is ENHRY, CDR2 SYGVKD, per germline. V was cut by 0 bases and J by 3 bases, with 9 bases left in between. Libraries were prepared by immunoSEQ multiplex PCR; TCRdb keeps only in-frame clonotypes and omits some of them. The data contain roughly 200,000 clones, more than 70% of them singletons. Sequencing used peripheral blood. This TCR was recovered from a man aged 40-50 years with active or convalescent COVID-19. The rearrangement joins TRBV10-3 to TRBJ2-7; D gene unclear. As DNA, the CDR3 is TGTGCCATCAGTGAGTCGAGTATTTACTACGAGCAGTACTTC. Its translation is CAISESSIYYEQYF.